The next 10 T cell receptor beta chains were all read from a single sample in a study of long-term antiretroviral therapy in people with HIV (dated by TCRdb to 2022 to 2024). Sequencing of the TRB variable region was done with the immunoSEQ hsTCRB v3.0 assay at survey level resolution. Entries here come from immuneACCESS through TCRdb and include only in-frame sequences with V and J called. Some clones fail to appear in such tables; in the studies checked, an unresolved V gene covers under half of the shortfall, and the cause of the remainder is unknown. This sample has around 30,000 clones in its table, and over 90% of those were observed once. About 9.4% of the sample is held by the ten biggest clonotypes. This specimen was unsorted PBMCs, taken 6.2 years after starting antiretroviral therapy. All receptors come from a middle-aged man with HIV.

The rearrangement links TRBV5-4 to TRBJ2-7; TRBD1 matches 7 bases. J lost 0 bases, V lost 5 bases, and 8 bases had no gene match. This CDR3 spans 15 amino acids. Germline V lookup: CDR1 SGHNT, CDR2 YYREEE (reference sequence). This CDR3 reads CASSPRWDSSYEQYF. The DNA of the CDR3 is TGTGCCAGCAGTCCCCGATGGGACAGCTCCTACGAGCAGTACTTC.

V usage is TRBV28 and J usage is TRBJ2-6; TRBD1 is a possible D gene (6 bases). The CDR3 is made up of 16 amino acids. V was cut by 6 bases and J by 2 bases, with 14 bases left in between. Germline CDR1 and CDR2: MDHEN and SYDVKM. CDR3 sequence: CASSLADSAGANVLTF. The CDR3 nucleotides are TGTGCCAGCAGCCTGGCGGACAGTGCTGGGGCCAACGTCCTGACTTTC.

The chain carries TRBV18 and TRBJ2-7; D unresolved. The CDR3 runs to 19 residues. Germline-derived CDR1 and CDR2 are KGHSH and LQKENI. The V end lost 1 base, the J end lost 3 bases, and 25 bases lay between the germline ends. The CDR3 is CASSPLGPSLTLNHYEQYF. CDR3 DNA sequence: TGTGCCAGCTCACCACTCGGTCCAAGCCTAACCCTTAACCACTACGAGCAGTACTTC. The whole variable domain, filled in from reference TRBV18 and TRBJ2-7, reads NAGVMQNPRHLVRRRGQEARLRCSPMKGHSHVYWYRQLPEEGLKFMVYLQKENIIDESGMPKERFSAEFPKEGPSILRIQQVVRGDSAAYFCASSPLGPSLTLNHYEQYFGPGTRLTVT.

V and J are TRBV29-1 and TRBJ2-2, with D perhaps TRBD1 (5 bases). V dropped 2 bases and J dropped 7 bases, with 11 bases sitting between them. CDR1 and CDR2 from the germline V gene are SQVTM and ANQGSEA. CDR3 length: 13 amino acids. The CDR3 loop is CSVESGYGGELFF. The CDR3 DNA is TGCAGCGTTGAATCAGGGTACGGCGGGGAGCTGTTTTTT.

The chain joins TRBV4-3 to TRBJ2-7; 12 bases align to TRBD2. Trimming removed 4 bases from V and 5 bases from J; junction bases left unmatched: 9. The CDR3 covers 16 residues. Per the germline V gene, CDR1 is LGHNA and CDR2 is YSLEER. The CDR3 region is CASSRVLTSGGDEQYF. The CDR3 DNA is TGCGCCAGCAGCCGCGTCTTGACTAGCGGGGGTGACGAGCAGTACTTC.

This clone counts as medium-sized. The chain has TRBV10-3 and TRBJ2-7; 9 bases align to TRBD1. The V and J ends lost 0 bases and 5 bases, in that order; junction bases with no gene match: 5. The CDR3 runs 15 residues. The germline gives CDR1 ENHRY, CDR2 SYGVKD. CDR3 DNA sequence: TGTGCCATCAGTGAGTCACAGGACAGGGGACACGAGCAGTACTTC. The encoded protein is CAISESQDRGHEQYF.

The chain recombines TRBV25-1 with TRBJ2-5; no firm D call. CDR1 is MGHDK and CDR2 is SYGVNS in the germline V gene. Trimming cost V 1 base and J 1 base, with 7 bases left between them. This CDR3 contains 14 residues. CDR3 amino acids: CASSEWSSQETQYF. The CDR3, as DNA: TGTGCCAGCAGTGAATGGTCCTCCCAAGAGACCCAGTACTTC.

The chain recombines TRBV5-1 with TRBJ1-3; D is undetermined. CDR1 is SGHRS, CDR2 YFSETQ, per germline. CDR3 size: 15 residues. The germline V and J ends were trimmed by 1 base and 0 bases, with 8 bases remaining between them. The CDR3 DNA is TGCGCCAGCAGCTTGAACTCAGGCTCTGGAAACACCATATATTTT. Residues: CASSLNSGSGNTIYF.

The chain links TRBV29-1 to TRBJ2-5; the D call may be TRBD1 or TRBD2 (5 bases each). This CDR3 is built from 13 residues. Trimming removed 3 bases from V and 1 base from J, with 9 bases in between. CDR1 and CDR2 (germline): SQVTM, ANQGSEA. The CDR3 DNA sequence: TGCAGCGTTGACCTTGGGGGCCAAGAGACCCAGTACTTC. It encodes CSVDLGGQETQYF.

V is TRBV29-1 and J is TRBJ2-5; D remains unclear. The CDR3 is 13 residues long. V lost 6 bases and J lost 5, with 16 bases in between. Germline-derived CDR1 and CDR2 are SQVTM and ANQGSEA. The DNA of the CDR3 is TGCAGCGTCATCGGCCCCCGGCGGGAGACCCAGTACTTC. Translated, it gives CSVIGPRRETQYF.